A single sample is the source of the 29 T cell receptor beta chains below, sequenced in a study of T cell repertoires in cytomegalovirus infection. Which antigens these TCRs recognize remains unknown. TCRdb used MiXCR to reprocess the reads, holding one entry per CDR3 protein. The sample lists about 570,000 distinct CDR3 sequences, about 39% occurring once. The sample here was cultured PBMCs, taken from culture after CMV antigen stimulation. Every receptor here comes from a human donor in good health (CMV status not recorded). Some clones in this sample may be carry-over from other donors' samples.

The table lists this clonotype with a few counts. The gene calls are TRBV28 and TRBJ2-5; 9 bases map to TRBD2. CDR1 is MDHEN, CDR2 SYDVKM, per germline. J lost 6 bases, V lost 3 bases, and 5 bases had no gene match. The CDR3 covers 14 residues. The CDR3 here is CASSFGAGGKTQYF. For the CDR3, the DNA is TGTGCCAGCAGTTTCGGAGCGGGGGGAAAGACCCAGTACTTC.

This clonotype showed up just once. The chain uses TRBV5-4 and TRBJ2-1, with D maybe TRBD2 (5 bases). V was cut by 6 bases and J by 0 bases, with 13 bases left in between. This CDR3 is built from 15 residues. CDR1 SGHNT and CDR2 YYREEE come from the germline V gene (reference sequence). The DNA for the CDR3 is TGTGCCAGCAACCCCGGGGTTCACTCCTACAATGAGCAGTTCTTC. Protein product: CASNPGVHSYNEQFF.

This chain connects TRBV6-2 or TRBV6-3 to TRBJ1-5, with a tentative D call TRBD1 (6 bases). Trimming took 4 bases from V and 7 from J, leaving 17 bases between them. This CDR3 region has 15 residues. CDR1 MNHEY and CDR2 SVGEGT come from the germline V gene. DNA for the CDR3: TGTGCCAGCAGTTCCTCCGGGGGCTCGGGACAGCCCCAGCATTTT. It yields the protein CASSSSGGSGQPQHF.

The V gene is TRBV7-9, the J gene TRBJ1-2, with D perhaps matching TRBD1 (5 bases). The V and J ends lost 1 base and 6 bases respectively, with 15 bases between them. Germline assignment: CDR1 SEHNR and CDR2 FQNEAQ (reference sequence). The CDR3 is 15 amino acids. CDR3 nucleotide sequence: TGTGCCAGCAGCTTAGGACCCCTCCCGGGGGATGGCTACACCTTC. Translating it yields CASSLGPLPGDGYTF. The complete variable domain, with remaining parts taken from reference TRBV7-9 and TRBJ1-2, reads DTGVSQNPRHKITKRGQNVTFRCDPISEHNRLYWYRQTLGQGPEFLTYFQNEAQLEKSRLLSDRFSAERPKGSFSTLEIQRTEQGDSAMYLCASSLGPLPGDGYTFGSGTRLTVV.

The chain links TRBV6-5 to TRBJ2-3; the D gene is possibly TRBD1 (7 bases). Germline lookup yields CDR1 MNHEY and CDR2 SVGAGI. The CDR3 sequence is 17 residues long. Trimming stripped 2 bases from V and 3 bases from J, with 18 bases between. The CDR3 DNA reads as TGTGCCAGCAGTTACCGAAGGACAGGAGGGTTAACAGATACGCAGTATTTT. The encoded protein is CASSYRRTGGLTDTQYF.

The chain couples TRBV11-3 to TRBJ2-2; the match to TRBD1 covers 10 bases. The junction had 4 bases not matched to a gene; V was cut back by 4 bases and J by 5 bases. In germline, CDR1 is SGHNT, CDR2 YENEEA. The CDR3 loop spans 15 amino acids. The DNA for the CDR3 is TGTGCCAGCAGCTGGAGGACAGGGGGTACCGGGGAGCTGTTTTTT. This codes for CASSWRTGGTGELFF.

V gene TRBV7-2 combines with J gene TRBJ1-5; 7 bases agree with TRBD1. The CDR3 is 14 residues long. CDR1 is SGHTA, CDR2 FQGNSA, per germline. V trimming: 5 bases; J trimming: 6 bases; junction bases outside the gene matches: 7. CDR3 sequence (DNA): TGTGCCAGCAGCCTCGACAGGGTTCGTCAGCCCCAGCATTTT. This translates into CASSLDRVRQPQHF. Complete variable domain (other parts from reference TRBV7-2 and TRBJ1-5): GAGVSQSPSNKVTEKGKDVELRCDPISGHTALYWYRQSLGQGLEFLIYFQGNSAPDKSGLPSDRFSAERTGGSVSTLTIQRTQQEDSAVYLCASSLDRVRQPQHFGDGTRLSIL.

The chain joins TRBV2 to TRBJ2-7; D is perhaps TRBD2 (5 bases). The V and J ends lost 6 bases and 3 bases respectively, with 9 bases between them. Germline V gene sequence: CDR1 SNHLY, CDR2 FYNNEI. There are 12 residues in the CDR3. CDR3 DNA: TGTGCCAGCAGGCGGGCGTTCTACGAGCAGTACTTC. It codes for CASRRAFYEQYF.

This clonotype was seen only once. The chain links TRBV20-1 to TRBJ2-3; 11 bases agree with TRBD2. The CDR3 has 20 amino acids. After removal of 0 bases from V and 0 bases from J, the junction contained 14 bases not matched to a gene. Germline CDR1 reads DFQATT; CDR2 reads SNEGSKA (reference sequence). The CDR3 here is CSARDDLVAGGFSSTDTQYF. The CDR3 DNA is TGCAGTGCTAGAGATGACTTAGTAGCGGGGGGGTTTTCTAGCACAGATACGCAGTATTTT.

V is TRBV7-2 and J is TRBJ2-5; D is unresolved. The V end lost 4 bases, the J end lost 5 bases, and 17 bases lay between the germline ends. This CDR3 spans 15 amino acids. From germline, CDR1 is SGHTA and CDR2 FQGNSA. The CDR3 bases are TGTGCCAGCAGCTCCCCTGGAAGTGTAGGGGAGACCCAGTACTTC. This gives the protein CASSSPGSVGETQYF.

This clonotype turned up a few times. V gene TRBV19 combines with J gene TRBJ1-6; D not certain. The CDR3 extends over 17 amino acids. V was clipped by 5 bases and J by 7 bases, with 21 bases between them. CDR1 is LNHDA and CDR2 is SQIVND in the germline V gene (reference sequence). The CDR3 here is CASSSWGDPSWNSPLHF. CDR3 nucleotides: TGTGCCAGTAGTTCTTGGGGTGATCCGTCATGGAATTCACCCCTCCACTTT.

This chain links TRBV7-2 with TRBJ1-1, with 7 bases identical to TRBD1. Germline assignment: CDR1 SGHTA and CDR2 FQGNSA. This CDR3 contains 14 residues. V trimming: 5 bases; J trimming: 5 bases; junction bases outside the gene matches: 8. As DNA, the CDR3 is TGTGCCAGCAGCGCGACAAACAGGGGTACTGAAGCTTTCTTT. This encodes CASSATNRGTEAFF.

This chain links TRBV10-3 with TRBJ2-5; 8 bases line up with TRBD1. CDR3 length: 13 amino acids. V shed 6 bases and J 5 bases; nucleotides not matched to a gene: 5. Germline V gene sequence: CDR1 ENHRY, CDR2 SYGVKD. This CDR3 is CAIRTGARETQYF. The CDR3 coding sequence is TGTGCCATCAGGACAGGGGCCCGGGAGACCCAGTACTTC.

This clonotype was recorded only once. J is TRBJ1-2 and V is TRBV7-2; tentatively, D is TRBD1 (5 bases). The germline V and J ends were trimmed by 2 bases and 4 bases, with 14 bases remaining between them. CDR3 length: 15 residues. Germline values: CDR1 SGHTA, CDR2 FQGNSA. The CDR3 loop is CASSLRTREGYGYTF. In nucleotides, the CDR3 is TGTGCCAGCAGCTTAAGAACCAGGGAGGGCTATGGCTACACCTTC.

The chain combines TRBV20-1 with TRBJ2-6; the D gene is possibly TRBD1 (6 bases). Trimming cost V 3 bases and J 1 base, with 7 bases left between them. Germline V CDR1 and CDR2: DFQATT, SNEGSKA (reference sequence). The CDR3 contains 14 residues. The CDR3 reads CSARTGSGANVLTF. DNA of the CDR3: TGCAGTGCTAGGACAGGTTCTGGGGCCAACGTCCTGACTTTC.

This clonotype appeared many times. The chain employs TRBV7-2 and TRBJ1-2; 9 positions match TRBD1. V gave up 4 bases and J gave up 5 bases; unmatched junction bases: 17. The germline CDR1 and CDR2 sequences are SGHTA and FQGNSA. The CDR3 sequence is 18 residues long. The CDR3 DNA is TGTGCCAGCAGCTCCCCACGACTCCGACAGGGGGAAGGATATGGCTACACCTTC. Its protein is CASSSPRLRQGEGYGYTF.

The chain recombines TRBV20-1 with TRBJ2-5; no firm D call. The CDR3 length is 14 residues. Trimming took off 0 bases at V and 2 bases at J, with 10 bases between the two ends. Germline V gene sequence: CDR1 DFQATT, CDR2 SNEGSKA (reference sequence). CDR3 in amino acids: CSARDLALQETQYF. CDR3 bases: TGCAGTGCTAGAGATTTGGCACTTCAAGAGACCCAGTACTTC.

This clonotype was observed at least ten times. The CDR3, as DNA: TGTGCCAGCAGCTTACGAAGCGGGGAAAATCAGCCCCAGCATTTT. Protein product: CASSLRSGENQPQHF. V gene TRBV7-2 combines with J gene TRBJ1-5; D not certain. Germline values: CDR1 SGHTA, CDR2 FQGNSA. This CDR3 has 15 amino acids. Trimming took 2 bases from V and 4 from J, leaving 12 bases between them.

The chain recombines TRBV6-2 or TRBV6-3 with TRBJ2-2; 9 positions agree with TRBD1. V shed 6 bases and J 5 bases; nucleotides not matched to a gene: 4. Per the germline V gene, CDR1 is MNHEY and CDR2 is SVGEGT. The CDR3 extends over 14 amino acids. In nucleotides, the CDR3 is TGTGCCAGCAGCTGGGACAGGGCGACCGGGGAGCTGTTTTTT. This sequence encodes CASSWDRATGELFF.

This clonotype turned up a few times. This chain connects TRBV4-3 to TRBJ2-5; 8 bases match TRBD2. CDR1 and CDR2 from the germline V gene are LGHNA and YSLEER. This CDR3 is built from 18 residues. J lost 5 bases, V lost 1 base, and 15 bases had no gene match. CDR3: CASSQVKPSLAGMETQYF. CDR3 coding DNA: TGCGCCAGCAGCCAAGTTAAGCCCAGTTTAGCGGGAATGGAGACCCAGTACTTC.

The rearrangement links TRBV6-6 to TRBJ2-7; possible D gene TRBD1, 6 bases. V was shortened by 0 bases and J by 0 bases, with 12 bases between the two germline ends. This CDR3 is built from 16 residues. The germline CDR1 and CDR2 sequences are MNHNY and SVGAGI (reference sequence). For the CDR3, the DNA is TGTGCCAGCAGTTACTCGCTACAGGGCCGCTCCTACGAGCAGTACTTC. It codes for CASSYSLQGRSYEQYF.

This clonotype has only a few counts. V usage is TRBV7-2 and J usage is TRBJ1-5; TRBD1 agrees at 9 bases. CDR3 length: 14 residues. CDR1 SGHTA and CDR2 FQGNSA come from the germline V gene. After removal of 5 bases from V and 9 bases from J, the junction contained 8 bases not matched to a gene. CDR3: CASSLVRGQGPQHF. The CDR3 bases are TGTGCCAGCAGCCTGGTAAGGGGACAGGGGCCCCAGCATTTT.

The V and J genes are TRBV7-8 and TRBJ2-5; 14 nucleotides agree with TRBD2. This CDR3 comprises 16 residues. The germline V gene has CDR1 SGHVS and CDR2 FQNEAQ. Trimming cost V 4 bases and J 5 bases; bases outside gene matches: 6. The CDR3 is CASSSQTSGGAETQYF. The CDR3 region has the DNA TGTGCCAGCAGCTCACAGACTAGCGGGGGGGCCGAGACCCAGTACTTC.

The V call is TRBV12-3 or TRBV12-4, the J call TRBJ2-1; 11 bases match TRBD2. The CDR3 is made up of 13 amino acids. J gave up 9 bases and V 6 bases, and 4 bases lay outside the gene matches. The CDR3 sequence: CASSLSGGAEQFF. The CDR3 nucleotides read TGTGCCAGCAGCCTTAGCGGGGGGGCTGAGCAGTTCTTC.

V is TRBV7-2 and J is TRBJ1-4; D is unclear. The V gene lost 0 bases and the J gene lost 6 bases, with 8 bases spanning the gap. There are 14 residues in the CDR3. The germline CDR1 and CDR2 sequences are SGHTA and FQGNSA. CDR3 sequence reads: CASSLAASYEKLFF. Here the CDR3 DNA reads TGTGCCAGCAGCTTAGCCGCGAGTTATGAAAAACTGTTTTTT.

This CDR3 reads CASSQEAQTPYEQYF. The CDR3 DNA reads TGTGCCAGCAGCCAAGAGGCTCAGACACCCTACGAGCAGTACTTC. The chain is built from TRBV3-1 and TRBJ2-7; no firm D call. V was cut by 0 bases and J by 2 bases, with 11 bases left in between. Germline CDR1 is LGHDT and CDR2 is YNNKEL (reference sequence). The CDR3 runs to 15 residues.

A single count supports this clonotype. The chain couples TRBV2 to TRBJ2-1; D is ambiguous. Trimming pared 4 bases from V and 10 bases from J, leaving 11 bases between. The CDR3 length is 12 residues. The germline V gene encodes CDR1 SNHLY and CDR2 FYNNEI. CDR3 nucleotide sequence: TGTGCCAGCAGTGTGGAGTTGAGGGAGCAGTTCTTC. Protein sequence: CASSVELREQFF.

CDR3: CASSFSMAQAGNEQFF. CDR3 coding DNA: TGTGCCAGCAGCTTCTCGATGGCGCAGGCAGGCAATGAGCAGTTCTTC. The chain uses TRBV7-2 and TRBJ2-1, with D unresolved. The V and J ends lost 3 bases and 6 bases respectively, with 18 bases between them. Germline V gene sequence: CDR1 SGHTA, CDR2 FQGNSA. The CDR3 is 16 amino acids.

This clonotype was seen a few times. V is TRBV11-2 and J is TRBJ2-5; TRBD2 matches at 7 bases. From germline, CDR1 is SGHAT and CDR2 FQNNGV. CDR3 size: 15 residues. The ends lost 0 bases at V and 5 bases at J; junction bases unmatched: 6. The CDR3 reads CASSLEPYSGETQYF. The CDR3 DNA sequence: TGTGCCAGCAGCTTAGAGCCTTATAGCGGGGAGACCCAGTACTTC.